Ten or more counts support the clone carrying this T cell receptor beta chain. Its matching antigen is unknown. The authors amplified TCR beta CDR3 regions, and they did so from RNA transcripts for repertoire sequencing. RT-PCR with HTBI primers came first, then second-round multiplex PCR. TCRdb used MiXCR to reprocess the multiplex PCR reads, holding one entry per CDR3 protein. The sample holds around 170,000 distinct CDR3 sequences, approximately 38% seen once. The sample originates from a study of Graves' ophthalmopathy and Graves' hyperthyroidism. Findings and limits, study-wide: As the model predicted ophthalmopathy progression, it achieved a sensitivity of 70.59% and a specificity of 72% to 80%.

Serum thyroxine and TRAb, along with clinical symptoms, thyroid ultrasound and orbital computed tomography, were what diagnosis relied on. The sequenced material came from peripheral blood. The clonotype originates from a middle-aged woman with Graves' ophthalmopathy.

CDR3 loop: CASSRQGGAEAFF. The CDR3, as DNA: TGTGCCAGCAGTAGACAGGGCGGGGCTGAAGCTTTCTTT. The V call is TRBV12-3 or TRBV12-4, the J call TRBJ1-1; the match to TRBD1 covers 7 bases. After removal of 5 bases from V and 6 bases from J, the junction contained 6 bases not matched to a gene. The CDR3 loop spans 13 amino acids.